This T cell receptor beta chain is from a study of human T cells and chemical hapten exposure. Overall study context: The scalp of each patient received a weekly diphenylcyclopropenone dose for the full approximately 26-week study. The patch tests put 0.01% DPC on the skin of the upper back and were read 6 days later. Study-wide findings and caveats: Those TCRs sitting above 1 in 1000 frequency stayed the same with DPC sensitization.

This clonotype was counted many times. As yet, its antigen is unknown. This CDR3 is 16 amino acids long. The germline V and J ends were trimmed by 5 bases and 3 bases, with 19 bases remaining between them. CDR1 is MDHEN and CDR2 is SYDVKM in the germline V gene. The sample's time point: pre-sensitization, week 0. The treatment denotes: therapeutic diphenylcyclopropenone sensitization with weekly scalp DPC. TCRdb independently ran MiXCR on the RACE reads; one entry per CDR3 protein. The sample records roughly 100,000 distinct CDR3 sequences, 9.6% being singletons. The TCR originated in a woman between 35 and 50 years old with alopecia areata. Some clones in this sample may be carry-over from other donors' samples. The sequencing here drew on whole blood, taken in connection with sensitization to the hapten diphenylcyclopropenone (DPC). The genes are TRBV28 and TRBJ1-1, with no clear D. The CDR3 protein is CASSPDFTWMDTEAFF. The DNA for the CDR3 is TGTGCCAGCAGTCCCGACTTTACCTGGATGGACACTGAAGCTTTCTTT.